This T cell receptor beta chain was recovered during a study of cytomegalovirus exposure and HLA in healthy donors. Concerning this clone: Its target is not known. One end of the junction is discordant with germline, which a read error may explain.

Findings and caveats of the study: Analysis was carried out at a later point, and it linked a missense DCLRE1C variant to TCR beta V- and J-gene trimming. According to the study, 150 to 200 TCR beta chains were cytomegalovirus-associated. HLA alleles showed associations with approximately 15,000 TCR beta sequences in a later analysis, at a 0.05 false discovery rate.

The PCR made use of 60 Vbeta and 13 Jbeta primers. Profiling relied on immunoSEQ multiplex PCR, and the TCRdb table lists in-frame clones only, not all of them. The data contain around 220,000 clones, roughly 80% of them singletons. Material for sequencing was PBMCs. The source of this sequence is a man aged 40-49 years in good health and CMV-seronegative.

The chain's CDR3 is CSSSSMDRVDPETQYF. DNA of the CDR3: TGTTCCAGCAGCTCCATGGACAGGGTGGACCCAGAGACCCAGTACTTC. This chain connects TRBV7-9 to TRBJ2-5; 8 bases align to TRBD1. CDR3 length: 16 amino acids. The V gene's germline CDR1 is SEHNR and CDR2 FQNEAQ (reference sequence).